This T cell receptor beta chain was observed in a study of control samples from healthy donors and cancer patients. Germline values: CDR1 SGDLS, CDR2 YYNGEE. CDR3 length: 18 amino acids. Trimming removed 3 bases at V and 0 bases at J, with 16 bases between. Using immunoSEQ multiplex PCR, the repertoire was profiled, and TCRdb retains in-frame clones only, with some absent. There are approximately 76,000 clones in the sample; approximately 82% occur only once, and roughly 10% lies in the top ten. The receptor was isolated from a man aged 55 to 70 with head and neck cancer. The sample comprised PBMCs. The chain has TRBV9 and TRBJ2-6; the D gene could be TRBD1 or TRBD2 (5 bases each). CDR3 protein: CASSASPGRRSGANVLTF. The CDR3 region has the DNA TGTGCCAGCAGCGCATCTCCGGGACGCCGCTCTGGGGCCAACGTCCTGACTTTC.